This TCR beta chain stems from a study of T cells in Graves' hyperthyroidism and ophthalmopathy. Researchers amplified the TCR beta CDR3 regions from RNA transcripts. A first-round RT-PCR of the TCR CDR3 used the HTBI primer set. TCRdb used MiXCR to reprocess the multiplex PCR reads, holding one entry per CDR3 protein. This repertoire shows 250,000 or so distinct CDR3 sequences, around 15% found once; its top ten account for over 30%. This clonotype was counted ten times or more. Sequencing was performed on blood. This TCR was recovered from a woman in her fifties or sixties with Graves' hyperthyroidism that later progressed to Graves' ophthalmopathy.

The CDR3, as DNA: TGCGCCAGCAGCTTGAGTACGGTGGCAACCTCTGGAAACACCATATATTTT. Translation gives CASSLSTVATSGNTIYF. This chain connects TRBV5-1 to TRBJ1-3, with D uncertain. V lost 1 base and J 0 bases, leaving 14 bases between the germline ends. This CDR3 has 17 amino acids. The germline gives CDR1 SGHRS, CDR2 YFSETQ. The full variable domain, its missing parts supplied by reference TRBV5-1 and TRBJ1-3, is KAGVTQTPRYLIKTRGQQVTLSCSPISGHRSVSWYQQTPGQGLQFLFEYFSETQRNKGNFPGRFSGRQFSNSRSEMNVSTLELGDSALYLCASSLSTVATSGNTIYFGEGSWLTVV.